This TCR beta chain was recorded in a study of spatial heterogeneity in lung cancer. Study at large: More beta-chain than alpha-chain sequences were consistently detected. Whole-study findings and limits: The appearance of ubiquitous expanded tumor TCRs in blood was greater at resection than follow-up.

Noted time point: sample taken at primary tumor resection. Unsorted tumor, nontumor lung tissue or cryopreserved PBMC supplied the whole RNA. The CDR3 is 12 residues long. With 4 bases removed from V and 1 base from J, the gap between germline ends came to 4 bases. Germline V gives CDR1 SGDLS, CDR2 YYNGEE. Each TCR cDNA molecule carried a unique molecular identifier. MiXCR was run by TCRdb on the 5' RACE reads, yielding one entry per CDR3 protein. The sample shows some 87,000 distinct CDR3 sequences, about 9.4% of them seen only once. This clonotype has a count of ten or more. Its antigen is unknown. The chain carries TRBV9 and TRBJ2-3; unclear D gene. The TCR was taken from a male donor with early-stage non-small cell lung cancer. The specimen was PBMCs, collected at surgery. The CDR3 DNA reads TGTGCCAGCAGCCCGGGCACAGATACGCAGTATTTT. Amino acids: CASSPGTDTQYF. The entire variable domain, with the rest obtained from reference TRBV9 and TRBJ2-3, is as follows: DSGVTQTPKHLITATGQRVTLRCSPRSGDLSVYWYQQSLDQGLQFLIQYYNGEERAKGNILERFSAQQFPDLHSELNLSSLELGDSALYFCASSPGTDTQYFGPGTRLTVL.